The T cell receptor (beta chain) described here comes from a study of blood T cell repertoires in COVID-19. The wider study: Samples came from the United States, Italy and Spain, spanning acute and convalescent COVID-19.

Produced via immunoSEQ multiplex PCR; TCRdb's table is partial and in-frame only. The data contain some 140,000 clones, approximately 81% of them seen just once; the ten biggest clones take up over 7.5%. The origin of this receptor is a woman in her sixties with active or convalescent COVID-19. The sample consisted of peripheral blood.

As DNA, the CDR3 is TGTGCCAGCAGTTTGGGGCAGGGGCGGAATGAGCAGTTCTTC. Amino acid sequence: CASSLGQGRNEQFF. The chain links TRBV28 to TRBJ2-1; D is perhaps TRBD1 (6 bases). Germline loops: CDR1 MDHEN, CDR2 SYDVKM. CDR3 length equals 14 residues. The ends were cut back, 3 bases at V and 7 bases at J, with 13 bases in the middle.